This T cell receptor (beta chain) was identified during a study of T cells in tumors after PD-1 blockade. Overall study: Excluded were patients with checkpoint blockade, immunosuppressants, or radiotherapy or other anti-cancer therapy within 4 weeks. Peripheral blood samples averaged approximately 37,000 unique clonotypes and more than 100,000 templates.

The trim removed 3 bases at V and 11 bases at J, leaving 11 bases unmatched. The germline V gene has CDR1 SGDLS and CDR2 YYNGEE. CDR3 length equals 16 residues. Profiled with immunoSEQ multiplex PCR; TCRdb holds only in-frame clones, not every one. The sample lists about 59,000 clones; around three quarters were seen once. This TCR came from a human donor with basal cell carcinoma. The sequences come from PBMCs, collected before anti-PD-1 treatment. The genes are TRBV9 and TRBJ1-6; 10 nucleotides agree with TRBD1. CDR3 amino acids: CASSAGPRQGAAPLHF. The CDR3 DNA reads TGTGCCAGCAGCGCTGGCCCCCGACAGGGGGCTGCACCCCTCCACTTT.